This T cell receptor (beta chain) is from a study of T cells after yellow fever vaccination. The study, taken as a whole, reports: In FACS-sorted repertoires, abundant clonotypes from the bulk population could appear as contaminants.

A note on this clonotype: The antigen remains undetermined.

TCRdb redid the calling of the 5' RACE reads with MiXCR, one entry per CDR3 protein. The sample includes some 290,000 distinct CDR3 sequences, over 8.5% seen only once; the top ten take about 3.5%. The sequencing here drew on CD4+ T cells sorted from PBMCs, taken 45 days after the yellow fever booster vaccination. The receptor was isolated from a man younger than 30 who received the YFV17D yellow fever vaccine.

As DNA, the CDR3 is TGTGCCAGCAGTTACTCTACGGGACAGGGGAATTCACCCCTCCACTTT. Its protein is CASSYSTGQGNSPLHF. This sequence joins TRBV6-6 and TRBJ1-6, with 10 bases aligning to TRBD1. The germline V gene has CDR1 MNHNY and CDR2 SVGAGI (reference sequence). The length of the CDR3 is 16 residues. J was trimmed by 7 bases and V by 0 bases; bases with no gene match: 3.